This TCR beta chain was documented in a study of regulatory T cells in long-lasting Graves disease. Study-level background: Persistent Graves' disease denoted over 5 years of antithyroid drugs plus positive TSH receptor antibodies.

Time point noted: persistent/refractory GD, antithyroid drugs over 5 years with positive TRAb. After RNA was extracted from PBMCs, the TCR library was made from it. Trimming pared 8 bases from V and 0 bases from J, leaving 10 bases between. The germline V gene encodes CDR1 MRHNA and CDR2 SNTAGT. The CDR3 length is 14 residues. TCR beta libraries were built with iRepertoire HTBI primers and Arm-PCR of CDR3 regions. Each CDR3 protein is one row after TCRdb ran MiXCR on the multiplex PCR reads. Here the sample spans some 370,000 distinct CDR3 sequences, more than 20% being singletons. General study findings and limits: Persistent disease favored TRBV28, TRBJ1-2 and TRBJ2-5.

This clonotype was seen a handful of times. What it recognizes is unknown. V is TRBV6-4 and J is TRBJ2-2; the D is unclear. Sample: peripheral blood mononuclear cells (PBMCs), taken when the disease was refractory, from a patient treated with antithyroid drugs. The sequence derives from a female donor with Graves disease. The CDR3 bases are TGTGCCAGCCTACGGACGGCGAACACCGGGGAGCTGTTTTTT. As protein: CASLRTANTGELFF.